This entry lists 20 T cell receptor beta chains sequenced from one sample in a study of cytomegalovirus exposure and HLA in healthy donors. Primers included in the PCR were 60 Vbeta and 13 Jbeta primers. Sequenced by immunoSEQ multiplex PCR; TCRdb stores in-frame clones only, minus some. The sample consists of around 140,000 clones, approximately 90% of them appearing once. The sequencing input was PBMCs. Receptors were obtained from a woman in her thirties in good health and CMV-seronegative.

This clone has a handful of counts. The chain uses TRBV19 and TRBJ2-3, with D hard to call. The V gene lost 5 bases and the J gene lost 1 base, with 10 bases spanning the gap. CDR3 length: 14 residues. The germline V gene encodes CDR1 LNHDA and CDR2 SQIVND (reference sequence). The CDR3 region has the DNA TGTGCCAGTAGTGAGGCAGACCGCACAGATACGCAGTATTTT. It specifies CASSEADRTDTQYF. Together with reference TRBV19 and TRBJ2-3, the CDR3 gives the full variable domain: DGGITQSPKYLFRKEGQNVTLSCEQNLNHDAMYWYRQDPGQGLRLIYYSQIVNDFQKGDIAEGYSVSREKKESFPLTVTSAQKNPTAFYLCASSEADRTDTQYFGPGTRLTVL.

The V call is TRBV4-2, the J call TRBJ1-1, with 7 positions matching TRBD1. Looked up from germline, CDR1 is LGHNA and CDR2 is YNFKEQ. The CDR3 has 14 residues. The ends lost 1 base at V and 11 bases at J; junction bases unmatched: 10. The DNA of the CDR3 is TGTGCCAGCAGCCAAGTCGGACAGGCTCAGTTGGCTTTCTTT. It codes for CASSQVGQAQLAFF.

The chain recombines TRBV4-3 with TRBJ2-7, with TRBD2 matching over 7 bases. V lost 5 bases and J lost 9; bases outside the gene matches: 13. The CDR3 consists of 14 residues. From germline, CDR1 is LGHNA and CDR2 YSLEER. This CDR3 reads CASSFGGGSSRQYF. For the CDR3, the DNA is TGCGCCAGCAGCTTTGGGGGGGGATCTTCGCGGCAGTACTTC.

The chain carries TRBV30 and TRBJ2-7; TRBD1 might be the D (5 bases). The V end lost 2 bases, the J end lost 3 bases, and 20 bases lay between the germline ends. CDR3 length: 16 residues. From germline, CDR1 is GTSNPN and CDR2 SVGIG (reference sequence). CDR3: CAWSRSYGAKGYEQYF. Here the CDR3 DNA reads TGTGCCTGGAGTAGATCATATGGGGCGAAGGGCTACGAGCAGTACTTC.

In its sample, this clone was seen once. The chain links TRBV28 to TRBJ2-1; 10 bases map to TRBD2. Per the germline V gene, CDR1 is MDHEN and CDR2 is SYDVKM. This CDR3 spans 15 amino acids. V trimming: 2 bases; J trimming: 9 bases; junction bases outside the gene matches: 7. The chain's CDR3 is CASSLSSGRPGEQFF. The CDR3 nucleotides read TGTGCCAGCAGTTTAAGTAGCGGGAGGCCGGGTGAGCAGTTCTTC.

The CDR3 region is CANGGGAGANVLTF. CDR3 coding DNA: TGTGCCAATGGCGGGGGCGCTGGGGCCAACGTCCTGACTTTC. This chain links TRBV7-9 with TRBJ2-6, with D perhaps TRBD2 (7 bases). Germline assignment: CDR1 SEHNR and CDR2 FQNEAQ (reference sequence). V was cut by 10 bases and J by 2 bases, with 12 bases left in between. The CDR3 sequence is 14 residues long.

This sequence joins TRBV6-6 and TRBJ2-3, with TRBD1 matching 7 bases. V lost 9 bases to trimming and J lost 4 bases; unmatched junction nucleotides: 7. This CDR3 is built from 13 residues. Germline V gene data show CDR1 as MNHNY and CDR2 as SVGAGI (reference sequence). Here the CDR3 DNA reads TGTGCCAGTTGTCAAGGGGGCGCAGATACGCAGTATTTT. Translation: CASCQGGADTQYF.

This clone is classed as medium-sized. CDR3: CSVPGYTEAFF. In DNA, the CDR3 is TGCAGCGTCCCAGGGTACACTGAAGCTTTCTTT. The chain has TRBV29-1 and TRBJ1-1; D may be TRBD1 (5 bases). Germline CDR1 is SQVTM and CDR2 is ANQGSEA. The CDR3 is 11 residues long. Trimming cost V 6 bases and J 3 bases, with 8 bases left between them.

The V gene is TRBV28, the J gene TRBJ2-5; D might be TRBD2 (6 bases). The CDR3 length is 16 residues. Trimming stripped 3 bases from V and 5 bases from J, with 19 bases between. CDR1 and CDR2 (germline): MDHEN, SYDVKM. The DNA of the CDR3 is TGTGCCAGCAGTTTGCTGACTAGAAGGGGTTTGGAGACCCAGTACTTC. It translates to CASSLLTRRGLETQYF. The full variable domain, rest sourced from reference TRBV28 and TRBJ2-5, is DVKVTQSSRYLVKRTGEKVFLECVQDMDHENMFWYRQDPGLGLRLIYFSYDVKMKEKGDIPEGYSVSREKKERFSLILESASTNQTSMYLCASSLLTRRGLETQYFGPGTRLLVL.

V is TRBV15 and J is TRBJ2-7; D uncertain. Germline V gives CDR1 LNHNV, CDR2 YYDKDF (reference sequence). This CDR3 comprises 14 residues. V was pared by 0 bases and J by 5 bases, with 11 bases between. Written as DNA, the CDR3 is TGTGCCACCAGCAGAGATCCAGCGCCGGACGAGCAGTACTTC. It specifies CATSRDPAPDEQYF.

The CDR3 nucleotides are TGCGCCAGCAGCTTGGCCGGGACAGGGGGCGCAGCTGAAGCTTTCTTT. It translates to CASSLAGTGGAAEAFF. J is TRBJ1-1 and V is TRBV5-1; 12 bases are a match to TRBD1. The germline V gene encodes CDR1 SGHRS and CDR2 YFSETQ. The J segment lost 6 bases and the V segment lost 0 bases, leaving 6 bases of the junction unmatched. There are 16 residues in the CDR3.

The genes are TRBV28 and TRBJ1-6; TRBD1 matches 7 bases. Looked up from germline, CDR1 is MDHEN and CDR2 is SYDVKM. J was trimmed by 3 bases and V by 4 bases; bases with no gene match: 6. The CDR3 runs to 16 residues. The CDR3 DNA follows: TGTGCCAGCAGTTCCTCCGGACAGGTCTATAATTCACCCCTCCACTTT. It yields the protein CASSSSGQVYNSPLHF.

The rearrangement links TRBV18 to TRBJ1-1; no clear D gene. Between the trimmed V and J ends, which lost 0 bases and 1 base, there was a span of 6 bases. This CDR3 has 14 amino acids. CDR1 and CDR2 from the germline V gene are KGHSH and LQKENI. CDR3 protein: CASSPPSRNTEAFF. The CDR3 bases are TGTGCCAGCTCACCACCGAGTCGGAACACTGAAGCTTTCTTT.

The chain uses TRBV30 and TRBJ2-7, with TRBD2 matching 9 bases. V was pared by 0 bases and J by 3 bases, with 9 bases of the junction left unmatched. Looked up from germline, CDR1 is GTSNPN and CDR2 is SVGIG (reference sequence). This CDR3 has 16 amino acids. The CDR3 reads CAWSVSRVTSGYEQYF. CDR3 bases: TGTGCCTGGAGTGTAAGTCGAGTGACTAGCGGCTACGAGCAGTACTTC.

The chain has TRBV19 and TRBJ2-1; the D gene is possibly TRBD2 (6 bases). V gave up 4 bases and J gave up 3 bases, with 13 bases separating them. The germline gives CDR1 LNHDA, CDR2 SQIVND (reference sequence). The CDR3 is 15 residues long. The CDR3 DNA is TGTGCCAGTAGTAACCGGGACTGGAGCTACAATGAGCAGTTCTTC. The encoded protein is CASSNRDWSYNEQFF. Using reference TRBV19 and TRBJ2-1 for the parts outside the CDR3, the full variable domain is DGGITQSPKYLFRKEGQNVTLSCEQNLNHDAMYWYRQDPGQGLRLIYYSQIVNDFQKGDIAEGYSVSREKKESFPLTVTSAQKNPTAFYLCASSNRDWSYNEQFFGPGTRLTVL.

The chain couples TRBV6-5 to TRBJ1-4; D is uncertain. The V gene lost 6 bases and the J gene lost 6 bases, with 11 bases spanning the gap. The germline V gene has CDR1 MNHEY and CDR2 SVGAGI. The CDR3 is made up of 13 amino acids. The CDR3 loop reads CASRDMQDEKLFF. CDR3 sequence (DNA): TGTGCCAGCAGAGACATGCAGGATGAAAAACTGTTTTTT.

As for this clone: The germline gene is not matched at one end of the junction; a read error may be the cause. The V gene is TRBV7-9, the J gene TRBJ1-1, with TRBD1 identical over 8 bases. CDR1 SEHNR and CDR2 FQNEAQ come from the germline V gene (reference sequence). The CDR3 covers 16 residues. CDR3 residues: CSSSLGAGGVGTEAFF. As DNA, the CDR3 is TGTTCCAGCAGCTTAGGGGCAGGGGGCGTCGGGACTGAAGCTTTCTTT.

The V gene is TRBV4-3, the J gene TRBJ2-7; 7 nucleotides align to TRBD1. The germline V gene encodes CDR1 LGHNA and CDR2 YSLEER. Germline trimming cut 2 bases from V and 7 bases from J; bases unmatched to any gene: 5. The CDR3 is made up of 13 amino acids. The CDR3 sequence: CASSQSTGREQYF. The CDR3 bases are TGCGCCAGCAGCCAATCGACAGGGAGAGAGCAGTACTTC.

V usage is TRBV28 and J usage is TRBJ1-5; 9 bases are shared with TRBD1. With V trimmed by 6 bases and J by 7 bases, 10 bases remained unmatched. In germline, CDR1 is MDHEN, CDR2 SYDVKM. The CDR3 is 15 residues long. This CDR3 is CASSPPGTGGQPQHF. The CDR3 coding sequence is TGTGCCAGCAGCCCTCCAGGTACAGGGGGCCAGCCCCAGCATTTT.

This chain joins TRBV6-6 and TRBJ2-1, with a weak D call TRBD2 (5 bases). Per germline, CDR1 MNHNY and CDR2 SVGAGI (reference sequence). The CDR3 runs to 13 residues. V was clipped by 2 bases and J by 4 bases, with 6 bases between them. The CDR3 protein is CASSYPGYNEQFF. DNA for the CDR3: TGTGCCAGCAGTTACCCGGGGTACAATGAGCAGTTCTTC.